The sequence of this TCR beta chain was determined in a study of blood T cell repertoires in COVID-19. This clone was observed a few times. Germline CDR1 is LNHDA and CDR2 is SQIVND (reference sequence). V lost 5 bases and J lost 8; bases outside the gene matches: 11. The CDR3 consists of 16 residues. The table came from immunoSEQ multiplex PCR; TCRdb's copy has only in-frame clones and leaves some out. The sample includes some 220,000 clones, around nine tenths seen only once; the top ten take about 0.79%. The specimen sequenced was peripheral blood. The gene calls are TRBV19 and TRBJ1-4; 10 nucleotides agree with TRBD1. This TCR derives from a man between 25 and 39 years old with COVID-19, enrolled during active disease. The CDR3 here is CASSGDRGSILEKLFF. DNA for the CDR3: TGTGCCAGTAGTGGGGACAGGGGATCCATTTTAGAAAAACTGTTTTTT. The whole variable domain, remainder taken from reference TRBV19 and TRBJ1-4, is DGGITQSPKYLFRKEGQNVTLSCEQNLNHDAMYWYRQDPGQGLRLIYYSQIVNDFQKGDIAEGYSVSREKKESFPLTVTSAQKNPTAFYLCASSGDRGSILEKLFFGSGTQLSVL.